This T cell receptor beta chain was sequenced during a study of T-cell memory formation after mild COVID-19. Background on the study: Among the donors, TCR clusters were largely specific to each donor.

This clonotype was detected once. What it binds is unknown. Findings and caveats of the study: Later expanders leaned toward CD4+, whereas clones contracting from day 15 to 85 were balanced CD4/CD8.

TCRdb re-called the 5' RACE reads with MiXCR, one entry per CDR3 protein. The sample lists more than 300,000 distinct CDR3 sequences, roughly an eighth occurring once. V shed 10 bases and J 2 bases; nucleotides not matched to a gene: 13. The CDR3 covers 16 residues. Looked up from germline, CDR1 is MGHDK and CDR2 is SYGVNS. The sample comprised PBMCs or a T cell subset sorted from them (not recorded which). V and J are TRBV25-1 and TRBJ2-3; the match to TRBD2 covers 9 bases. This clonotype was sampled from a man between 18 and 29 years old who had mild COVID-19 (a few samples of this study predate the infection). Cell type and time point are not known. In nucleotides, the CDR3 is TGTGCCACAGCCCCCCGGGCTAGCGGGGACACAGATACGCAGTATTTT. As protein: CATAPRASGDTDTQYF.